These 32 T cell receptor beta chains were all obtained from the same sample, sequenced in a study of cytomegalovirus exposure and HLA in healthy donors. The PCR ran on 60 Vbeta and 13 Jbeta primers. Some clones are missing from TCRdb's copy, which holds only in-frame ones; the method was immunoSEQ multiplex PCR. The sample totals some 67,000 clones. The sequenced sample was PBMCs. Receptors originate from a woman under 40 in good health and CMV-seronegative.

Note on this clone: Within the sample, other DNA sequences also encode this same CDR3. The chain carries TRBV20-1 and TRBJ2-7; a possible D gene is TRBD2 (5 bases). The CDR3 sequence is 11 residues long. Trimming removed 2 bases at V and 4 bases at J, with 6 bases between. Germline V gives CDR1 DFQATT, CDR2 SNEGSKA (reference sequence). This CDR3 is CSARSGYEQYF. The CDR3 DNA follows: TGCAGTGCTAGAAGCGGTTACGAGCAGTACTTC.

The rearrangement links TRBV10-1 to TRBJ2-7; 9 nucleotides line up with TRBD1. The V gene's germline CDR1 is WNHNN and CDR2 SYGVQD (reference sequence). The CDR3 covers 16 residues. The ends lost 0 bases at V and 6 bases at J; junction bases unmatched: 9. The CDR3 is CASSESVGTGSREQYF. CDR3 nucleotides: TGCGCCAGCAGTGAGTCGGTGGGGACAGGGAGTCGCGAGCAGTACTTC.

The chain joins TRBV6-1 to TRBJ2-5; 7 bases line up with TRBD1. In germline, CDR1 is MNHNS, CDR2 SASEGT. This CDR3 spans 14 amino acids. The trim removed 6 bases at V and 8 bases at J, leaving 12 bases unmatched. This CDR3 is CASRPTGVSHTQYF. The DNA of the CDR3 is TGTGCCAGCAGACCAACAGGGGTATCGCATACCCAGTACTTC.

The V call is TRBV28, the J call TRBJ1-3; D may be TRBD1 (5 bases). Germline V gene sequence: CDR1 MDHEN, CDR2 SYDVKM. This CDR3 region has 16 residues. Trimming pared 7 bases from V and 0 bases from J, leaving 16 bases between. CDR3 region: CASTPPGLTSGNTIYF. The CDR3 bases are TGTGCCAGCACCCCCCCAGGGTTGACCTCTGGAAACACCATATATTTT.

The chain employs TRBV9 and TRBJ1-2; D not resolved. Germline CDR1 is SGDLS and CDR2 is YYNGEE. The CDR3 loop spans 13 amino acids. V was cut by 0 bases and J by 5 bases, with 8 bases left in between. The CDR3, as DNA: TGTGCCAGCAGCGTAGAAGGCAGGTATGGCTACACCTTC. It translates to CASSVEGRYGYTF.

This chain connects TRBV27 to TRBJ2-7; 7 bases fit TRBD1. With 10 bases clipped from V and 3 bases from J, the junction kept 12 bases outside the gene matches. In germline, CDR1 is MNHEY, CDR2 SMNVEV (reference sequence). The CDR3 has 14 amino acids. The chain's CDR3 is CATAETGQNYEQYF. CDR3 nucleotide sequence: TGTGCCACCGCGGAAACGGGACAGAACTACGAGCAGTACTTC.

The gene calls are TRBV30 and TRBJ2-5; possibly TRBD1 for D (9 bases). V was clipped by 7 bases and J by 5 bases, with 20 bases between them. CDR3 length: 14 amino acids. Germline V gene data show CDR1 as GTSNPN and CDR2 as SVGIG (reference sequence). The CDR3 region has the DNA TGTGCCTCCAGCGGGGGACAGGGAGTCGAGACCCAGTACTTC. Amino acids: CASSGGQGVETQYF.

The chain links TRBV30 to TRBJ2-1, with a weak D call TRBD1 (6 bases). Germline CDR1 is GTSNPN and CDR2 is SVGIG (reference sequence). Trimming left V 8 bases short and J 0 bases short, with 11 bases between. This CDR3 region has 13 residues. CDR3 coding DNA: TGTGCCCTGAGAGGGGGCTCCTACAATGAGCAGTTCTTC. Translated, it gives CALRGGSYNEQFF.

The chain combines TRBV7-9 with TRBJ1-4; 7 bases map to TRBD1. The germline gives CDR1 SEHNR, CDR2 FQNEAQ (reference sequence). Germline trimming cut 3 bases from V and 5 bases from J; bases unmatched to any gene: 3. This CDR3 has 14 amino acids. The CDR3 DNA is TGTGCCAGCAGCTTGGGGACAGCGAATGAAAAACTGTTTTTT. Protein product: CASSLGTANEKLFF.

The genes are TRBV7-6 and TRBJ2-2; D is undetermined. Germline lookup yields CDR1 SGHVS and CDR2 FNYEAQ. The CDR3 runs to 15 residues. V lost 6 bases and J 1 base, leaving 12 bases between the germline ends. The CDR3 sequence: CASRPRLENTGELFF. The CDR3 DNA reads TGTGCCAGCAGACCCCGACTGGAGAACACCGGGGAGCTGTTTTTT.

The CDR3 region has the DNA TGTGCCTGGAGTACAGGCCCTGGAAACACCATATATTTT. Translation gives CAWSTGPGNTIYF. This chain links TRBV30 with TRBJ1-3; TRBD1 might be the D (5 bases). V lost 2 bases, J lost 2 bases, and 7 bases lay in between. CDR1 GTSNPN and CDR2 SVGIG come from the germline V gene (reference sequence). This CDR3 has 13 residues.

The V gene is TRBV5-1, the J gene TRBJ2-1; D might be TRBD1 (6 bases). CDR1 is SGHRS and CDR2 is YFSETQ in the germline V gene. The CDR3 length is 14 residues. The ends were cut back, 0 bases at V and 6 bases at J, with 10 bases in the middle. The CDR3 nucleotides read TGCGCCAGCAGCTTGGGGGGGCCTTCCAATGAGCAGTTCTTC. Translating it yields CASSLGGPSNEQFF.

J is TRBJ2-7 and V is TRBV30, with TRBD2 identical over 10 bases. The CDR3 is 14 amino acids. V was pared by 1 base and J by 8 bases, with 8 bases of the junction left unmatched. Per germline, CDR1 GTSNPN and CDR2 SVGIG (reference sequence). CDR3 residues: CAWSGGSGGIKQYF. The CDR3 region has the DNA TGTGCCTGGAGTGGGGGTAGCGGGGGGATAAAGCAGTACTTC.

The chain joins TRBV4-3 to TRBJ1-1; D is uncertain. Looked up from germline, CDR1 is LGHNA and CDR2 is YSLEER. The CDR3 is 14 residues long. V dropped 1 base and J dropped 0 bases, with 6 bases sitting between them. CDR3 in DNA: TGCGCCAGCAGCCAAGGCACGGTGAACACTGAAGCTTTCTTT. This codes for CASSQGTVNTEAFF.

The chain has TRBV5-1 and TRBJ2-5, with D perhaps matching TRBD2 (5 bases). Trimming took 2 bases from V and 3 from J, leaving 11 bases between them. The CDR3 sequence is 14 residues long. CDR1 is SGHRS, CDR2 YFSETQ, per germline. CDR3 loop: CASSFPWGEETQYF. The CDR3 region has the DNA TGCGCCAGCAGCTTTCCGTGGGGAGAAGAGACCCAGTACTTC.

The V call is TRBV29-1, the J call TRBJ2-7; 8 nucleotides agree with TRBD1. Germline V lookup: CDR1 SQVTM, CDR2 ANQGSEA. This CDR3 has 13 amino acids. With V trimmed by 5 bases and J by 2 bases, 5 bases remained unmatched. CDR3 region: CSVLLDRAYEQYF. The CDR3 DNA sequence: TGCAGCGTTTTACTGGACAGGGCCTACGAGCAGTACTTC.

V and J are TRBV28 and TRBJ2-7; 10 bases line up with TRBD1. Germline CDR1 MDHEN, CDR2 SYDVKM. Unmatched junction bases numbered 6, after V lost 8 bases and J lost 5 bases. CDR3 length: 13 amino acids. The CDR3 DNA reads TGTGCCAGCGAACCGGGACAGGGGAACGAGCAGTACTTC. This translates into CASEPGQGNEQYF.

The chain is built from TRBV2 and TRBJ1-6, with TRBD1 matching over 9 bases. Germline V CDR1 and CDR2: SNHLY, FYNNEI. Losses at the gene ends were 6 bases for V and 7 bases for J; bases not matched to a gene: 4. There are 14 residues in the CDR3. CDR3 residues: CASSGTGINSPLHF. As DNA, the CDR3 is TGTGCCAGCAGCGGGACAGGGATAAATTCACCCCTCCACTTT.

CDR3 sequence: CASSYALAGVNEQFF. CDR3 DNA sequence: TGTGCCAGCAGTTACGCCCTAGCGGGAGTTAATGAGCAGTTCTTC. This chain connects TRBV6-5 to TRBJ2-1, with TRBD2 matching 10 bases. This CDR3 has 15 residues. The V gene end was trimmed by 2 bases and the J gene end by 7 bases; junction bases not matched to a gene: 5. Germline V gene lookup returns CDR1 MNHEY and CDR2 SVGAGI.

This chain joins TRBV4-1 and TRBJ1-5, with 10 bases fitting TRBD1. Trimming at V came to 1 base and at J to 4 bases, leaving 7 bases not matched to a gene. CDR3 length equals 17 residues. Germline V lookup: CDR1 MGHRA, CDR2 YSYEKL. The CDR3 sequence: CASSQAGTGEFNQPQHF. Written as DNA, the CDR3 is TGCGCCAGCAGCCAAGCCGGGACAGGGGAATTTAATCAGCCCCAGCATTTT.

The chain carries TRBV6-6 and TRBJ2-1; 7 bases line up with TRBD2. V was clipped by 6 bases and J by 4 bases; unmatched bases: 9. The germline gives CDR1 MNHNY, CDR2 SVGAGI (reference sequence). The CDR3 loop spans 15 amino acids. For the CDR3, the DNA is TGTGCCAGCAGACGAGAGGCTAGCGGTTACAATGAGCAGTTCTTC. Residues: CASRREASGYNEQFF.

This CDR3 is CASSTAGGLGTDTQYF. CDR3 nucleotides: TGTGCCAGCAGTACAGCAGGGGGCTTAGGCACAGATACGCAGTATTTT. The chain has TRBV27 and TRBJ2-3; 8 bases map to TRBD1. V shed 5 bases, J shed 1 base, and the junction held 8 bases outside the gene matches. The CDR3 has 16 amino acids. The germline gives CDR1 MNHEY, CDR2 SMNVEV (reference sequence).

The CDR3 coding sequence is TGTGCCAGCAGTTACGCGTCTCACCAAGAACTGTTTTTT. Translating it yields CASSYASHQELFF. V gene TRBV6-6 combines with J gene TRBJ1-4; no reliable D call. The V gene lost 2 bases and the J gene lost 12 bases, with 13 bases spanning the gap. The CDR3 spans 13 residues. Germline V gene data show CDR1 as MNHNY and CDR2 as SVGAGI (reference sequence).

The CDR3 nucleotides read TGTGCCAGCAGCTTAGTCCAGGCGGGAGACTACGAGCAGTACTTC. Amino acid sequence: CASSLVQAGDYEQYF. This sequence joins TRBV7-3 and TRBJ2-7, with TRBD2 matching 7 bases. Germline CDR1 SGHTA, CDR2 FQGTGA. The CDR3 totals 15 residues. The junction had 7 bases not matched to a gene; V was cut back by 2 bases and J by 3 bases.

CDR3 coding DNA: TGTGCCAGCAGCCGAACAGGGGACACTGAAGCTTTCTTT. Amino acid sequence: CASSRTGDTEAFF. The chain carries TRBV14 and TRBJ1-1; TRBD1 matches 7 bases. Germline V gives CDR1 SGHDN, CDR2 FVKESK. This CDR3 has 13 residues. V shed 4 bases and J 3 bases; nucleotides not matched to a gene: 2.

This chain uses TRBV7-9 with TRBJ1-1; D may be TRBD1 (6 bases). In germline, CDR1 is SEHNR, CDR2 FQNEAQ (reference sequence). This CDR3 is 15 amino acids long. V lost 3 bases to trimming and J lost 5 bases, with 16 bases between them. This chain's CDR3 is CASSLATDRGTEAFF. CDR3 nucleotide sequence: TGTGCCAGCAGCTTGGCGACGGACAGAGGGACTGAAGCTTTCTTT.

V and J are TRBV4-1 and TRBJ2-3; 9 bases fit TRBD2. CDR3 length: 15 amino acids. Unmatched junction bases numbered 4, after V lost 4 bases and J lost 2 bases. Germline V gives CDR1 MGHRA, CDR2 YSYEKL. CDR3 in amino acids: CASSPIAGVTDTQYF. The CDR3 nucleotides read TGCGCCAGCAGCCCGATAGCGGGAGTCACAGATACGCAGTATTTT.

The rearrangement links TRBV9 to TRBJ2-1; TRBD2 matches at 10 bases. V trimming: 4 bases; J trimming: 4 bases; junction bases outside the gene matches: 8. This CDR3 spans 16 amino acids. In germline, CDR1 is SGDLS, CDR2 YYNGEE. The CDR3, as DNA: TGTGCCAGCAGCTTTCAGCGGGGGGGAAGATACAATGAGCAGTTCTTC. Its translation: CASSFQRGGRYNEQFF.

V is TRBV6-1 and J is TRBJ1-1; 9 bases align to TRBD1. Germline values: CDR1 MNHNS, CDR2 SASEGT. V shed 3 bases and J 5 bases; nucleotides not matched to a gene: 13. The CDR3 extends over 17 amino acids. CDR3 sequence reads: CASSDRPGQGGETEAFF. DNA for the CDR3: TGTGCCAGCAGTGACAGACCGGGACAGGGTGGAGAGACTGAAGCTTTCTTT.

The V gene is TRBV20-1, the J gene TRBJ2-5, with D perhaps TRBD1 (6 bases). The J call is uncertain, as TRBJ2-7 better fits the DNA end. This CDR3 has 11 residues. CDR1 is DFQATT, CDR2 SNEGSKA, per germline (reference sequence). CDR3 bases: TGCAGTGCTAGCCCCAGGGGCGAGCAGTACTTC. It codes for CSASPRGEQYF.

V usage is TRBV15 and J usage is TRBJ1-1, with no clear D. Germline V gene lookup returns CDR1 LNHNV and CDR2 YYDKDF (reference sequence). Trimming removed 4 bases at V and 4 bases at J, with 10 bases between. The CDR3 loop spans 13 amino acids. CDR3 sequence reads: CATSNLPSTEAFF. The CDR3 nucleotides are TGTGCCACCAGCAACCTCCCGAGCACTGAAGCTTTCTTT.

The V call is TRBV7-9, the J call TRBJ2-7, with D unresolved. Trimming removed 5 bases from V and 2 bases from J, with 10 bases in between. Germline V lookup: CDR1 SEHNR, CDR2 FQNEAQ (reference sequence). The CDR3 totals 13 residues. The CDR3 DNA reads as TGTGCCAGCAGCCCGACTGCCCCCTACGAGCAGTACTTC. Protein sequence: CASSPTAPYEQYF.